This T cell receptor (beta chain) was sequenced for a study of blood T cell repertoires in COVID-19. Source study methods: Estimates of nucleated cell counts were drawn from the amplification of reference gene primers. Profiled with immunoSEQ multiplex PCR; TCRdb holds only in-frame clones, not every one. V, J and clone size are those of that table, while D and trimming were read from the DNA. The table lists 70,000 or so clones, 75% to 90% of them singletons, with around 40% in the top ten. V was trimmed by 0 bases and J by 5 bases, leaving 25 bases between them. This CDR3 comprises 20 residues. Germline V lookup: CDR1 WSHSY, CDR2 SAAADI.

The sample consisted of peripheral blood. The TCR was taken from a woman of 80 years or more with active or convalescent COVID-19. The chain links TRBV10-2 to TRBJ1-4, with D unresolved. In DNA form, the CDR3 reads TGCGCCAGCAGTGAGTCGATGTGGGCAGACGGAACCCTTGGGAATGAAAAACTGTTTTTT. Its protein is CASSESMWADGTLGNEKLFF.